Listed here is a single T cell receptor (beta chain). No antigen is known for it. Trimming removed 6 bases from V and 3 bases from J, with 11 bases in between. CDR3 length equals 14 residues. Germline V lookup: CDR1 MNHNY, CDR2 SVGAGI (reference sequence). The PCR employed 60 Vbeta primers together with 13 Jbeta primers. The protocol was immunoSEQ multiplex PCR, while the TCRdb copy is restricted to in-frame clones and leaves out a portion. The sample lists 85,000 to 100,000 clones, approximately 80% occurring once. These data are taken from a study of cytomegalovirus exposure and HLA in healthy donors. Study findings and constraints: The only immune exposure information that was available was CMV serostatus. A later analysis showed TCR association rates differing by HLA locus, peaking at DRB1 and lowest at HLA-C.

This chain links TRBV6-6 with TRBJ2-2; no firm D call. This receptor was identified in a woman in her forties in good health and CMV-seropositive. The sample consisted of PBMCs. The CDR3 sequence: CASRQAYDTGELFF. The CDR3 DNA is TGTGCCAGCAGACAAGCGTACGACACCGGGGAGCTGTTTTTT.